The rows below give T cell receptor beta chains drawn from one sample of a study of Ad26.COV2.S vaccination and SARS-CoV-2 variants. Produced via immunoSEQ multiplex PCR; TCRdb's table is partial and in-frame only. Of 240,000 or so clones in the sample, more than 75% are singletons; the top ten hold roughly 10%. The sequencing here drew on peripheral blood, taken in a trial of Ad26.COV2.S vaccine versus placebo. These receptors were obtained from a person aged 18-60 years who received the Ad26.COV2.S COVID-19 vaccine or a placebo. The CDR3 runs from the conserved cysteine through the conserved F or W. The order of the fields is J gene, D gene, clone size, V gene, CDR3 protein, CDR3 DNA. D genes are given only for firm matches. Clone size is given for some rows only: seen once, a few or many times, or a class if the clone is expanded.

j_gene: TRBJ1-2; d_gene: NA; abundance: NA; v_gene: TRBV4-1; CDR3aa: CASSQDEELGYGYTF; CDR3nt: TGCGCCAGCAGCCAAGATGAAGAACTGGGCTATGGCTACACCTTC
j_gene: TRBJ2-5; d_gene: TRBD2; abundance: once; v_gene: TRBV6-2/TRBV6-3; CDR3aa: CASSSPGLAGERAETQYF; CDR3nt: TGTGCCAGCAGTTCCCCGGGACTAGCGGGAGAGAGGGCGGAGACCCAGTACTTC
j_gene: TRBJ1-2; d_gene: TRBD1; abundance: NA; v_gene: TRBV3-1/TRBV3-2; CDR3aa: CASSRQGAGGYTF; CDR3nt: TGTGCCAGCAGCCGTCAGGGGGCGGGTGGCTACACCTTC
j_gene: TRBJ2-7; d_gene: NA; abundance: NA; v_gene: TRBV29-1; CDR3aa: CSATTGSYEQYF; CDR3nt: TGCAGCGCAACGACGGGGTCCTACGAGCAGTACTTC
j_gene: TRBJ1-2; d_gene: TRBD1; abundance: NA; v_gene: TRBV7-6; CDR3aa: CASSLHRDRGYGYTF; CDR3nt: TGTGCCAGCAGCTTACACCGGGACAGGGGCTATGGCTACACCTTC
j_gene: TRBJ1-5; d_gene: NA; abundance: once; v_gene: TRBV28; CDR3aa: CASSFQMAENQPQHF; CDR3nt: TGTGCCAGCAGTTTTCAGATGGCTGAGAATCAGCCCCAGCATTTT
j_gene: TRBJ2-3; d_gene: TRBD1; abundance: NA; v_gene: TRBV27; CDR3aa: CASSSLLGGTGGRTDTQYF; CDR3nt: TGTGCCAGCAGTTCCTTATTAGGAGGAACAGGGGGTAGGACAGATACGCAGTATTTT
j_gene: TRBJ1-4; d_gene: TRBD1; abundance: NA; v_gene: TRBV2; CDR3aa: CASSGQGPLEKLFF; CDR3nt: TGTGCCAGCAGCGGACAGGGCCCCTTAGAAAAACTGTTTTTT
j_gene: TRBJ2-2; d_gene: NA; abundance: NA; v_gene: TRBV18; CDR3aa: CASSLSGQRAGELFF; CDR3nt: TGTGCCAGCTCACTAAGCGGCCAGAGGGCCGGGGAGCTGTTTTTT
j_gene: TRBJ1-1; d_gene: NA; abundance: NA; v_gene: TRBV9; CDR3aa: CASSVGGRTEAFF; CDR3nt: TGTGCCAGCAGCGTAGGGGGGCGTACTGAAGCTTTCTTT
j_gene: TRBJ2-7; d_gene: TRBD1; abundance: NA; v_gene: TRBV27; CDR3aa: CASSLLGTAEQYF; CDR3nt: TGTGCCAGCAGTCTTCTCGGGACAGCCGAGCAGTACTTC
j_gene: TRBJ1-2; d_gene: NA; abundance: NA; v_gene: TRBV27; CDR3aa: CASSPPLGGYTF; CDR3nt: TGTGCCAGCAGCCCTCCGTTGGGAGGCTACACCTTC
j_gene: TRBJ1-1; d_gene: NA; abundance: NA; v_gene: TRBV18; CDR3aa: CASSVQGWVNTEAFF; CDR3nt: TGTGCCAGCTCGGTACAGGGATGGGTGAACACTGAAGCTTTCTTT
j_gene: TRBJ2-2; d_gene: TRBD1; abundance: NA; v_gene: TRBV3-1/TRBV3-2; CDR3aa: CASSRQGVGGELFF; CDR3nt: TGTGCCAGCAGCCGACAGGGGGTAGGCGGGGAGCTGTTTTTT
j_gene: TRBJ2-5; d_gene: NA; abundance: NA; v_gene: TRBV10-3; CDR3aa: CAIRKDRNQETQYF; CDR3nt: TGTGCCATCAGGAAAGACAGGAACCAAGAGACCCAGTACTTC